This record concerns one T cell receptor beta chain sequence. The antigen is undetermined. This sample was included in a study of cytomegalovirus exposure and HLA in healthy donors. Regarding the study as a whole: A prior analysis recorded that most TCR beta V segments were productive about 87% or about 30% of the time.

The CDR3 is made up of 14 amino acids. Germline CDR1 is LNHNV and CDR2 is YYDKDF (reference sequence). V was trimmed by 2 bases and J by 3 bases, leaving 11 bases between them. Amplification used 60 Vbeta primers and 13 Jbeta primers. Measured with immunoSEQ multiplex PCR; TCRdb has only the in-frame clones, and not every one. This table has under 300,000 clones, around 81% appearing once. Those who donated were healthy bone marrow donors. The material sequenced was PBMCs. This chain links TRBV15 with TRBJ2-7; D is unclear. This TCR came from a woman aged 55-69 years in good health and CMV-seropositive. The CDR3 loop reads CATSRSGKSYEQYF. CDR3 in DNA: TGTGCCACCAGCAGATCAGGAAAAAGCTACGAGCAGTACTTC.